A single sample is the source of the 15 T cell receptor beta chains below, sequenced in a study of shared clonotypes between healthy human individuals. Libraries were prepared by immunoSEQ multiplex PCR; TCRdb keeps only in-frame clonotypes and omits some of them. The table includes 1.5 million to 2.5 million clones, just under 95% detected once. Naive CD8 isolation took CD45RO-negative cells positively selected for CCR7 and excluded terminally differentiated effector memory CD45RA+ cells. Sequenced material: naive CD8+ T cells sorted from blood. Receptors originate from a young man in good health.

The V call is TRBV27, the J call TRBJ2-5; 7 bases line up with TRBD2. This CDR3 comprises 16 residues. CDR1 is MNHEY and CDR2 is SMNVEV in the germline V gene (reference sequence). J was trimmed by 1 base and V by 0 bases; bases with no gene match: 5. CDR3 sequence (DNA): TGTGCCAGCAGTTTATCTGCCAGCGGGGTCCAAGAGACCCAGTACTTC. Translated: CASSLSASGVQETQYF.

The chain joins TRBV7-2 to TRBJ2-5; D might be TRBD1 or TRBD2, each matching 5 bases. There are 16 residues in the CDR3. In germline, CDR1 is SGHTA, CDR2 FQGNSA. The V and J ends lost 5 bases and 2 bases respectively, with 18 bases between them. DNA of the CDR3: TGTGCCAGCAGCCCCGGGACGTTGGGTCTTCAAGAGACCCAGTACTTC. Its translation: CASSPGTLGLQETQYF.

V usage is TRBV4-1 and J usage is TRBJ2-1; 9 positions agree with TRBD2. Per the germline V gene, CDR1 is MGHRA and CDR2 is YSYEKL. This CDR3 contains 15 residues. Unmatched junction bases numbered 5, after V lost 4 bases and J lost 4 bases. The CDR3: CASSPRTSGYNEQFF. DNA for the CDR3: TGCGCCAGCAGCCCGCGTACTAGCGGGTACAATGAGCAGTTCTTC.

CDR3 in DNA: TGTGCCAGCAGCTCCGGGACAGACGAGCAGTACTTC. Its protein is CASSSGTDEQYF. The genes are TRBV5-4 and TRBJ2-7; 7 positions agree with TRBD1. The length of the CDR3 is 12 residues. The V gene's germline CDR1 is SGHNT and CDR2 YYREEE (reference sequence). V trimming: 3 bases; J trimming: 5 bases; junction bases outside the gene matches: 2.

The J gene is TRBJ2-7, the V gene TRBV21-1. TRBV21-1 is given as a pseudogene. The CDR3 length is 11 residues. CDR3 DNA: TGTGCCAGCAGCAAGAAAAGAGAGCAGTACTTC. Translation gives CASSKKREQYF.

The CDR3 region is CASSDRGRFTDTQYF. CDR3 DNA sequence: TGTGCCAGCAGCGACAGGGGGCGCTTCACAGATACGCAGTATTTT. This chain connects TRBV7-3 to TRBJ2-3, with 10 bases aligning to TRBD1. CDR3 length: 15 residues. The trim removed 5 bases at V and 2 bases at J, leaving 4 bases unmatched. CDR1 and CDR2 from the germline V gene are SGHTA and FQGTGA.

Comment on this clone: Different DNA sequences within this sample yield the same CDR3. This rearrangement joins TRBV6-6 to TRBJ1-1, with D hard to call. There are 12 residues in the CDR3. V gave up 0 bases and J gave up 5 bases, with 4 bases separating them. The germline V gene encodes CDR1 MNHNY and CDR2 SVGAGI (reference sequence). CDR3 sequence (DNA): TGTGCCAGCAGTTACTCTACAACTGAAGCTTTCTTT. This gives the protein CASSYSTTEAFF.

The chain links TRBV19 to TRBJ2-2; D not resolved. Germline V CDR1 and CDR2: LNHDA, SQIVND (reference sequence). V was trimmed by 3 bases and J by 5 bases, leaving 10 bases between them. The CDR3 sequence is 14 residues long. CDR3 residues: CASSIWGSTGELFF. CDR3 DNA sequence: TGTGCCAGTAGTATCTGGGGTAGTACCGGGGAGCTGTTTTTT.

The chain joins TRBV6-5 to TRBJ2-7; D is unclear. In germline, CDR1 is MNHEY, CDR2 SVGAGI. This CDR3 contains 15 residues. Trimming removed 0 bases at V and 2 bases at J, with 11 bases between. CDR3 region: CASSYSADPTYEQYF. The CDR3 DNA follows: TGTGCCAGCAGTTACTCGGCAGACCCTACCTACGAGCAGTACTTC.

The chain couples TRBV6-4 to TRBJ2-1, with 10 bases matching TRBD2. This CDR3 has 14 amino acids. CDR1 and CDR2 (germline): MRHNA, SNTAGT. V shed 7 bases, J shed 9 bases, and the junction held 9 bases outside the gene matches. In DNA form, the CDR3 reads TGTGCCAGCACTTTCATAGCGGGGGGCGGTGAGCAGTTCTTC. Translated, it gives CASTFIAGGGEQFF.

The V call is TRBV14, the J call TRBJ2-1; the D is unclear. The CDR3 is made up of 12 amino acids. Germline CDR1 is SGHDN and CDR2 is FVKESK. Trimming removed 6 bases from V and 12 bases from J, with 15 bases in between. The CDR3 DNA reads TGTGCCAGCAGTGTAGCACCTTTTTGGCAGTTCTTC. It encodes CASSVAPFWQFF.

Only one count was recorded for this clone. The rearrangement links TRBV2 to TRBJ2-7, with 13 bases that match TRBD2. Germline CDR1 SNHLY, CDR2 FYNNEI. Unmatched junction bases numbered 7, after V lost 5 bases and J lost 3 bases. The CDR3 contains 16 residues. The CDR3 loop is CASSLGLAGENYEQYF. The CDR3 DNA follows: TGTGCCAGCAGTCTCGGACTAGCGGGGGAGAACTACGAGCAGTACTTC.

This clone was counted between two and nine times. Other nucleotide sequences from this sample produce the same CDR3. The chain links TRBV30 to TRBJ1-1; TRBD1 might be the D (5 bases). The ends were cut back, 0 bases at V and 4 bases at J, with 9 bases in the middle. This CDR3 is built from 13 residues. CDR1 is GTSNPN, CDR2 SVGIG, per germline (reference sequence). CDR3 nucleotides: TGTGCCTGGAGTGTAGGAGGGGCCACTGAAGCTTTCTTT. It is translated as CAWSVGGATEAFF.

As regards this clone: The same CDR3 arises from other DNA sequences in this sample as well. The rearrangement links TRBV4-3 to TRBJ2-1; D is ambiguous. The length of the CDR3 is 12 residues. Trimming removed 0 bases at V and 8 bases at J, with 5 bases between. The germline CDR1 and CDR2 sequences are LGHNA and YSLEER. Here the CDR3 DNA reads TGCGCCAGCAGCCAAGATCGTGATGAGCAGTTCTTC. Translation: CASSQDRDEQFF.

The gene calls are TRBV27 and TRBJ2-7, with 12 bases that match TRBD2. V shed 5 bases and J 7 bases; nucleotides not matched to a gene: 6. Germline V gene sequence: CDR1 MNHEY, CDR2 SMNVEV (reference sequence). The CDR3 loop spans 14 amino acids. CDR3 bases: TGTGCCAGCAGTCCTAGCGGGAGGGCGAGAGAGCAGTACTTC. Translating it yields CASSPSGRAREQYF.